This T cell receptor (beta chain) stems from a study of blood T cell repertoires in COVID-19. Turning to the study itself: COVID-19 samples, acute and convalescent, were from the United States, Italy and Spain.

Patients in Seattle were enrolled during active infection, then followed longitudinally. Sequencing used immunoSEQ multiplex PCR; TCRdb keeps in-frame clones, though not all of them. The sample has roughly 60,000 clones, roughly 88% seen once. CDR3 length equals 16 residues. The germline gives CDR1 MNHGY, CDR2 SAAAGT. V dropped 5 bases and J dropped 7; count of bases not matched to a gene: 10. The genes are TRBV6-8 and TRBJ2-1; TRBD2 aligns across 11 bases. The sequenced sample consisted of peripheral blood. The clonotype was recovered from a man younger than 45 with COVID-19, enrolled during active disease. Here the CDR3 reads CASSQTSSGRVNEQFF. CDR3 coding DNA: TGTGCCAGCAGTCAAACGAGTAGCGGGAGGGTAAATGAGCAGTTCTTC.